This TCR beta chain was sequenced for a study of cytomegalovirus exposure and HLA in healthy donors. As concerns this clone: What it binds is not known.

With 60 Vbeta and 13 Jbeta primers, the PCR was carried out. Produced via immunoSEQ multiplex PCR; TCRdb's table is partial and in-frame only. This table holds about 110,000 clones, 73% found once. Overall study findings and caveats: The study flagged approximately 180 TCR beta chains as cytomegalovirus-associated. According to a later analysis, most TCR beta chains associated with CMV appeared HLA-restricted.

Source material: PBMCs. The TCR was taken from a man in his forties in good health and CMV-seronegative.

Here the CDR3 DNA reads TGTGCCAGCAGCTGGGGGGGGCCTGGCAAGGGGGGCAATCAGCCCCAGCATTTT. Translation: CASSWGGPGKGGNQPQHF. V usage is TRBV5-6 and J usage is TRBJ1-5; D may be TRBD1 (6 bases). V lost 3 bases and J lost 2, with 21 bases in between. The germline V gene encodes CDR1 SGHDT and CDR2 YYEEEE. There are 18 residues in the CDR3.